Listed below are T cell receptor beta chains from one sample, sequenced in a study of a mutant IDH1 vaccine in newly diagnosed glioma. Their antigen targets remain unknown. Sequencing was performed with immunoSEQ multiplex PCR; in TCRdb, only in-frame clones are kept and a portion is missing. The sample contains roughly 120,000 clones, about four fifths of which appear only once. Sequenced material: PBMCs, taken from a glioma patient whose treatment included an IDH1 peptide vaccine. The receptors shown here come from a man in his forties with glioma. CDR3s leave out the opening cysteine and the closing phenylalanine or tryptophan.

ASSYSGNSYNEQF,TRBJ2-1,TRBV6-5,13
ASSFRPLQETQY,TRBJ2-5,TRBV7-2,12
ASSEGTSGPGGHEQF,TRBJ2-1,TRBV4-3,15
ASSDPGLPNTGELF,TRBJ2-2,TRBV19,14
ASSLLGASDTQY,TRBJ2-3,TRBV11-2,12
ASSLRQGGSGELF,TRBJ2-2,TRBV6-6,13
ASSSSGQVTDTQY,TRBJ2-3,TRBV5-1,13
ASITGGDPGSGYT,TRBJ1-2,TRBV5-6,13
ASSYTSGGYTDTQY,TRBJ2-3,TRBV5-1,14
AISEEGLPNEKLF,TRBJ1-4,TRBV10-3,13
ASSPGQVTYEQY,TRBJ2-7,TRBV18,12
ASSQDVGSANYGYT,TRBJ1-2,TRBV14,14
ASSMGQGAYEQY,TRBJ2-7,TRBV19,12
ASSRRGDEKLF,TRBJ1-4,TRBV23-1,11
ASSPGQGGLEQY,TRBJ2-7,TRBV18,12
ASSLTGKETQY,TRBJ2-5,TRBV7-7,11
ASSSLDKNTEAF,TRBJ1-1,TRBV2,12
ASSYGGKFSYEQY,TRBJ2-7,TRBV6-5,13
ASSEPGFEQY,TRBJ2-7,TRBV6-1,10
ASSLASIGTQY,TRBJ2-3,TRBV5-1,11
ASSLEGTGGQSASTDTQY,TRBJ2-3,TRBV7-6,18
ANSREGTGTNEKLF,TRBJ1-4,TRBV4-3,14
ASSYTSGHNEQF,TRBJ2-1,TRBV6-5,12
ASSPTDRPYGYT,TRBJ1-2,TRBV28,12
ASSQLAGNEQF,TRBJ2-1,TRBV13,11
ASSFRDGAGYT,TRBJ1-2,TRBV7-9,11
ASSQEGPNTEAF,TRBJ1-1,TRBV4-3,12
ASSHRGGAYEQY,TRBJ2-7,TRBV4-3,12
AISESRAGYT,TRBJ1-2,TRBV10-3,10
ASSSYRKEPTGTDTQY,TRBJ2-3,TRBV7-9,16
ASSPSYTDTQY,TRBJ2-3,TRBV6-4,11
ASRQGIYEQY,TRBJ2-7,TRBV28,10
ASSLISSDTQY,TRBJ2-3,TRBV7-3,11
ASSIKVGDGYT,TRBJ1-2,TRBV19,11
ASSLARGFYGYT,TRBJ1-2,TRBV7-3,12